This record looks at one TCR beta chain sequence and its context. No antigen is known for it. The source of the sample is a study of cytomegalovirus exposure and HLA in healthy donors. Overall study: Samples from HLA-typed donors yielded around 85 million unique TCRs in an early data release.

The PCR ran on 60 Vbeta and 13 Jbeta primers. The table came from immunoSEQ multiplex PCR; TCRdb's copy has only in-frame clones and leaves some out. This table has about 200,000 clones, 60% to 80% appearing once. CDR1 is LNHDA and CDR2 is SQIVND in the germline V gene (reference sequence). The V end was cut by 3 bases, the J end by 6 bases, with 16 bases between. CDR3 length: 15 amino acids. Broader study findings: A later analysis reportedly found that, within productive TCRs, an Asian-associated ancestry cluster had fewer N-insertions than the mean observed across the roughly 700 donors. Some V segments (TRBV6-2 and TRBV6-3 among them) were excluded as indistinguishable. CMV serostatus was the sole immune exposure information available.

The receptor was derived from a male donor in good health and CMV-seronegative. J is TRBJ2-3 and V is TRBV19; D remains ambiguous. Sequencing used PBMCs. CDR3 nucleotides: TGTGCCAGTAGTATGGATTCGCGGAGCCGCGATACGCAGTATTTT. This codes for CASSMDSRSRDTQYF.